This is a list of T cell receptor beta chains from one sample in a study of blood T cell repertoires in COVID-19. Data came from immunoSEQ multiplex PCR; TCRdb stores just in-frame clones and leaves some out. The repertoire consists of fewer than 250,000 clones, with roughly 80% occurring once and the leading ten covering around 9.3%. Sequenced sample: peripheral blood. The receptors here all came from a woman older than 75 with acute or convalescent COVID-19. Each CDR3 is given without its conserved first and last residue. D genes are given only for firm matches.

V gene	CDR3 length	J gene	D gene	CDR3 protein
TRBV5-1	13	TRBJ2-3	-	ASRIIADNTDTQY
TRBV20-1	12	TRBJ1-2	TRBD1	SASGDRGNYGYT
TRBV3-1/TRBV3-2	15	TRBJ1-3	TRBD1	ASRDLGQGLTGNTIY
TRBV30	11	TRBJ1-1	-	AWTRTANTEAF
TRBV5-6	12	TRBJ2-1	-	ASRAGLAYNEQF
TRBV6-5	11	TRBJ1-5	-	ASRDIGNQPQH
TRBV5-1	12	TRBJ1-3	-	ASSLVGSGNTIY
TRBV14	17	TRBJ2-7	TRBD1	ASSQEVRGPGGRTYEQY
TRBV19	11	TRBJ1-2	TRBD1	ASSLRDSHGYT
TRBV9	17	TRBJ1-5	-	ASSIKTLSRGGCGQPQH
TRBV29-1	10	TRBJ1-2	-	SVEDSVYGYT
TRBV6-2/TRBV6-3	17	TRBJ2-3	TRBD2	ASSYYGLAGGPEADTQY
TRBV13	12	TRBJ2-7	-	ASSLGLQSYEQY
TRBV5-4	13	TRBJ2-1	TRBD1	ASSSRDRGYNEQF
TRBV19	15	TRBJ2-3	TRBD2	ASSVTSGRRTADTQY
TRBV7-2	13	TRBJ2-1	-	ASSFLGHSYNEQF
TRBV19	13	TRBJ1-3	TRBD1	ASSMLAGGGNTIY
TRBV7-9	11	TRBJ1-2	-	ASSLDREYGYT
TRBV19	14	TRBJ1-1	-	ASSSLRGGVSTEAF
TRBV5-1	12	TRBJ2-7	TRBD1	ASSTAGGSYEQY
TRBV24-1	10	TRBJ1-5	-	ATSTGGQLQH
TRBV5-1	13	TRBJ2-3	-	ASSFAGTSTDTQY
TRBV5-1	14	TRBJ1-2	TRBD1	ASSFSTGGAVEGYT
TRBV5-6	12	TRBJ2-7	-	ASSLQGFSYEQY
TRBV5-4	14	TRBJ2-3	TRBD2	ASSPPLALAGDTQY
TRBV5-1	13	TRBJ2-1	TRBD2	ASSLGPSGDNEQF
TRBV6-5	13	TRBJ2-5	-	ASSYGLNQEETQY
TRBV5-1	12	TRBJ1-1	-	ASSLTNPNTEAF
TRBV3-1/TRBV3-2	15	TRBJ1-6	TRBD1	ASSLSGTGTTYSPLH
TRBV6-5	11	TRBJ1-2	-	ASSYSGRREYT
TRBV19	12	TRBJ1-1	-	ASSISGLNTEAF
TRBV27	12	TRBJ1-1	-	ASSIQGAHTEAF
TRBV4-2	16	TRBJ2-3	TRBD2	ASSQDLRLAGARDTQY
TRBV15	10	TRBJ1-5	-	ATSRPLEPQH
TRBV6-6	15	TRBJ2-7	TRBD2	ASSLRLAGSYSYEQY
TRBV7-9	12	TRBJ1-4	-	ASSSDLRGEKLF
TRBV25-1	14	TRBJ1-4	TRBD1	ASRGTGEGTNEKLF
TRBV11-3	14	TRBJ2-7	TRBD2	ASSDRLAGGHDEQY
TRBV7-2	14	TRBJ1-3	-	ASSLSTVTSGNTIY
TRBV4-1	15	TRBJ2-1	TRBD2	ASSQSIAGVHYNEQF
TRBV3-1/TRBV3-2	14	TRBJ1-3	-	ASSQGELHSGNTIY
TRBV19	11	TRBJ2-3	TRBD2	ASTIGGGDTQY
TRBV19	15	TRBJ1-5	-	ASSIGRNQASNQPQH
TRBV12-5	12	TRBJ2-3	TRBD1	ASGLGQNSDTQY
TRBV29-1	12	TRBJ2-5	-	SVDQGRLQETQY
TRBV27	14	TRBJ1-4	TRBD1	ASSLGQPATNEKLF
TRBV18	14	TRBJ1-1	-	ASSPVRGNIGTEAF
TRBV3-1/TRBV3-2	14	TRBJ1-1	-	ASSPPLVEGTTEAF
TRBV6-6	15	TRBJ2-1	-	ASSPQGRSLLLSGQF
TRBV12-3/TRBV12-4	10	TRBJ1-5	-	ASSFSNQPQH
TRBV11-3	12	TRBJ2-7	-	ASSLDLAYYEQY